A single T cell receptor (beta chain) is shown here with its context. What it recognizes is unknown. CDR1 SNHLY and CDR2 FYNNEI come from the germline V gene. Trimming took off 7 bases at V and 6 bases at J, with 16 bases between the two ends. This CDR3 region has 14 residues. This specimen belongs to a study of T-cell reconstitution after alpha-beta-depleted transplantation in children. Study-wide points: When one year had passed after transplant, most T-cell counts and diversity came from newly produced T cells. Expanded clones from the graft, numbering several hundred, reportedly supplied alpha-beta T cells about two months after transplant.

Construction of the TCRbeta library involved unique molecular identifiers. Via MiXCR, TCRdb re-called the PCR reads, giving one row per CDR3 protein. The sample has some 220,000 distinct CDR3 sequences; 11% are singletons. The chain links TRBV2 to TRBJ1-5, with D hard to call. This TCR came from a child less than two years old with acute myeloid leukemia, due to receive a stem cell transplant. The sequenced sample was PBMCs, obtained before TCRalphabeta/CD19-depleted stem cell transplant. CDR3 loop: CASTQTRVGQPQHF. The CDR3 coding sequence is TGTGCCAGCACTCAAACGAGGGTCGGTCAGCCCCAGCATTTT. Based on the CDR3 plus reference TRBV2 and TRBJ1-5, the full variable domain is EPEVTQTPSHQVTQMGQEVILRCVPISNHLYFYWYRQILGQKVEFLVSFYNNEISEKSEIFDDQFSVERPDGSNFTLKIRSTKLEDSAMYFCASTQTRVGQPQHFGDGTRLSIL.